This is a list of T cell receptor beta chains from one sample in a study of T cell changes during pregnancy in multiple sclerosis. Repertoires were generated with immunoSEQ multiplex PCR, while TCRdb's copy carries only in-frame clones and drops some. The sample shows around 29,000 clones, more than 70% of them seen only once. This specimen consisted of CD8+ T cells from peripheral blood mononuclear cells, obtained after pregnancy. Source of these receptors: a female donor with multiple sclerosis, enrolled in a pregnancy study. CDR3s include the opening cysteine and the closing phenylalanine or tryptophan. The order of the fields is V gene, clone size, J gene, D gene, CDR3 DNA, CDR3 protein. The D gene is left open where the match is weak. Only part of the rows carry a size: once, few, many, or a class if the clone is expanded.

V gene: TRBV6-1
clone size: -
J gene: TRBJ1-6
D gene: -
CDR3 DNA: TGTGCCAGCAGAAGCGGGTTCTATAATTCACCCCTCCACTTT
CDR3 protein: CASRSGFYNSPLHF

V gene: TRBV7-6
clone size: -
J gene: TRBJ2-1
D gene: -
CDR3 DNA: TGTGCCAGCAGCTTAGGCTATTCCTACAATGAGCAGTTCTTC
CDR3 protein: CASSLGYSYNEQFF

V gene: TRBV28
clone size: -
J gene: TRBJ1-6
D gene: TRBD1
CDR3 DNA: TGTGCCAGCAGTTTAGTCGACAGGGGGCATTCACCCCTCCACTTT
CDR3 protein: CASSLVDRGHSPLHF

V gene: TRBV4-3
clone size: few
J gene: TRBJ2-7
D gene: TRBD1
CDR3 DNA: TGCGCCAGCAGCCAAGCCCCAGGGGGCTCCTACGAGCAGTACTTC
CDR3 protein: CASSQAPGGSYEQYF

V gene: TRBV15
clone size: few
J gene: TRBJ1-6
D gene: -
CDR3 DNA: TGTGCCACCAGCAGAGATCGGGAAAATTCACCCCTCCACTTT
CDR3 protein: CATSRDRENSPLHF

V gene: TRBV6-5
clone size: -
J gene: TRBJ1-1
D gene: -
CDR3 DNA: TGTGCCAGCCATACAGGGAACACTGAAGCTTTCTTT
CDR3 protein: CASHTGNTEAFF

V gene: TRBV13
clone size: -
J gene: TRBJ1-1
D gene: -
CDR3 DNA: TGTGCCAGCAGCCAACAGGGTTCGTTGGCTGAAGCTTTCTTT
CDR3 protein: CASSQQGSLAEAFF

V gene: TRBV5-4
clone size: once
J gene: TRBJ2-1
D gene: TRBD1
CDR3 DNA: TGTGCCAGCAGCCCTCACAGGGGGCCTTCCTACAATGAGCAGTTCTTC
CDR3 protein: CASSPHRGPSYNEQFF

V gene: TRBV19
clone size: once
J gene: TRBJ2-1
D gene: -
CDR3 DNA: TGTGCCAGTAGTATTCACCTATCTAGGAATGAGCAGTTCTTC
CDR3 protein: CASSIHLSRNEQFF

V gene: TRBV28
clone size: -
J gene: TRBJ2-5
D gene: -
CDR3 DNA: TGTGCCAGCAGTACTCCCCAGGGGGCGGGGGAGGACCTGCCCCTGGACCAAGAGACCCAGTACTTC
CDR3 protein: CASSTPQGAGEDLPLDQETQYF

V gene: TRBV7-3
clone size: -
J gene: TRBJ2-7
D gene: TRBD1
CDR3 DNA: TGTGCCAGCAGCTTAGGACAGGCCAGCTCCTACGAGCAGTACTTC
CDR3 protein: CASSLGQASSYEQYF

V gene: TRBV19
clone size: -
J gene: TRBJ1-6
D gene: -
CDR3 DNA: TGTGCCACCACCCGGGGGGAAAATTCACCCCTCCACTTT
CDR3 protein: CATTRGENSPLHF

V gene: TRBV6-1
clone size: -
J gene: TRBJ2-1
D gene: -
CDR3 DNA: TGTGCCAGCAGTGAACGGGGAGACTACAATGAGCAGTTCTTC
CDR3 protein: CASSERGDYNEQFF

V gene: TRBV29-1
clone size: -
J gene: TRBJ2-2
D gene: TRBD1
CDR3 DNA: TGCAGCGTTGGGGACAGGAGGAACACCGGGGAGCTGTTTTTT
CDR3 protein: CSVGDRRNTGELFF

V gene: TRBV6-8
clone size: -
J gene: TRBJ1-2
D gene: -
CDR3 DNA: TGTGCCAGCACCCCATCCCCCCCTGCGACAAGGATCAGTGGCTACACCTTC
CDR3 protein: CASTPSPPATRISGYTF

V gene: TRBV7-3
clone size: -
J gene: TRBJ2-1
D gene: TRBD2
CDR3 DNA: TGTGCCAGCAGCCCAACTAAGCGGGGGGGCCACGACGATGAGCAGTTCTTC
CDR3 protein: CASSPTKRGGHDDEQFF

V gene: TRBV2
clone size: -
J gene: TRBJ2-7
D gene: -
CDR3 DNA: TGTGCCAGCAGTCCCCGACTAAGGACCTACGAGCAGTACTTC
CDR3 protein: CASSPRLRTYEQYF

V gene: TRBV6-1
clone size: few
J gene: TRBJ2-3
D gene: TRBD2
CDR3 DNA: TGTGCCAGCAGTGAATCTAGCGGGGGACCCGATACGCAGTATTTT
CDR3 protein: CASSESSGGPDTQYF

V gene: TRBV13
clone size: -
J gene: TRBJ2-6
D gene: TRBD1
CDR3 DNA: TGTGCCAGCAGCCGCGCGACAGGGTCGGGGGCCAACGTCCTGACTTTC
CDR3 protein: CASSRATGSGANVLTF

V gene: TRBV7-3
clone size: -
J gene: TRBJ2-1
D gene: -
CDR3 DNA: TGTGCCAGCAGCTTCACTGGGGGGTGGGTTGCGGATGAGCAGTTCTTC
CDR3 protein: CASSFTGGWVADEQFF

V gene: TRBV15
clone size: -
J gene: TRBJ1-4
D gene: TRBD1
CDR3 DNA: TGTGCCACCAGCAGAGAGGTGGGACAGGGTAATGAAAAACTGTTTTTT
CDR3 protein: CATSREVGQGNEKLFF

V gene: TRBV7-6
clone size: -
J gene: TRBJ1-1
D gene: TRBD1
CDR3 DNA: TGTGCCAGCAGCTTAGTGGCAGGGGGCGACACTGAAGCTTTCTTT
CDR3 protein: CASSLVAGGDTEAFF

V gene: TRBV5-1
clone size: -
J gene: TRBJ2-3
D gene: TRBD1
CDR3 DNA: TGCGCCAGCAGCCACCGGGACAGGGGGCAAACAGATACGCAGTATTTT
CDR3 protein: CASSHRDRGQTDTQYF

V gene: TRBV2
clone size: -
J gene: TRBJ2-1
D gene: TRBD2
CDR3 DNA: TGTGCCAGCAGTGTCGGGTCAGGGAGGGTCAATGAGCAGTTCTTC
CDR3 protein: CASSVGSGRVNEQFF

V gene: TRBV5-8
clone size: -
J gene: TRBJ2-7
D gene: TRBD1
CDR3 DNA: TGTGCCAGCAGCGCCACAGGGGGCCTCTACGAGCAGTACTTC
CDR3 protein: CASSATGGLYEQYF

V gene: TRBV7-8
clone size: -
J gene: TRBJ2-2
D gene: TRBD2
CDR3 DNA: TGTGCCAGCAGCTCTCCCAGCGGGGGGGCGGCCGGGGAGCTGTTTTTT
CDR3 protein: CASSSPSGGAAGELFF

V gene: TRBV28
clone size: -
J gene: TRBJ2-3
D gene: -
CDR3 DNA: TGTGCCAGCAGTTGGGGGGGCAACACAGATACGCAGTATTTT
CDR3 protein: CASSWGGNTDTQYF

V gene: TRBV30
clone size: -
J gene: TRBJ2-2
D gene: TRBD2
CDR3 DNA: TGTGCCTGGAGTTGGGAAGAGCGGGGCACCGGGGAGCTGTTTTTT
CDR3 protein: CAWSWEERGTGELFF

V gene: TRBV5-4
clone size: -
J gene: TRBJ2-5
D gene: TRBD2
CDR3 DNA: TGTGCCAGCAGCTTGGGGGGGAGCGGGGGGCAAGAGACCCAGTACTTC
CDR3 protein: CASSLGGSGGQETQYF

V gene: TRBV5-6
clone size: -
J gene: TRBJ1-1
D gene: -
CDR3 DNA: TGTGCCAGCAGCCCCTCCACAGGATTGAACACTGAAGCTTTCTTT
CDR3 protein: CASSPSTGLNTEAFF

V gene: TRBV5-5
clone size: -
J gene: TRBJ2-7
D gene: TRBD2
CDR3 DNA: TGTGCCAGCGCGGGGGGGTCTCCCTACGAGCAGTACTTC
CDR3 protein: CASAGGSPYEQYF

V gene: TRBV14
clone size: few
J gene: TRBJ1-1
D gene: -
CDR3 DNA: TGTGCCAGCAGCCAATTTCCGACTAAGGTGAACACTGAAGCTTTCTTT
CDR3 protein: CASSQFPTKVNTEAFF

V gene: TRBV6-1
clone size: -
J gene: TRBJ2-2
D gene: TRBD1
CDR3 DNA: TGTGCCAGCAGTTCCGGACAGGGGGCCGGGGAGCTGTTTTTT
CDR3 protein: CASSSGQGAGELFF

V gene: TRBV5-1
clone size: -
J gene: TRBJ1-2
D gene: -
CDR3 DNA: TGCGCCAGCAGCTTGCGTGTTACCGGAGATGGCTACACCTTC
CDR3 protein: CASSLRVTGDGYTF

V gene: TRBV5-6
clone size: -
J gene: TRBJ1-6
D gene: -
CDR3 DNA: TGTGCCAGCGGCAACAGTTATAATTCACCCCTCCACTTT
CDR3 protein: CASGNSYNSPLHF

V gene: TRBV30
clone size: -
J gene: TRBJ1-4
D gene: -
CDR3 DNA: TGTGCCTGGAGTGTATGGCAGGGTTGGACTAATGAAAAACTGTTTTTT
CDR3 protein: CAWSVWQGWTNEKLFF

V gene: TRBV7-2
clone size: once
J gene: TRBJ2-1
D gene: -
CDR3 DNA: TGTGCCAGCAGCCTACCCCAGAGGAGTTGGAATGAGCAGTTCTTC
CDR3 protein: CASSLPQRSWNEQFF